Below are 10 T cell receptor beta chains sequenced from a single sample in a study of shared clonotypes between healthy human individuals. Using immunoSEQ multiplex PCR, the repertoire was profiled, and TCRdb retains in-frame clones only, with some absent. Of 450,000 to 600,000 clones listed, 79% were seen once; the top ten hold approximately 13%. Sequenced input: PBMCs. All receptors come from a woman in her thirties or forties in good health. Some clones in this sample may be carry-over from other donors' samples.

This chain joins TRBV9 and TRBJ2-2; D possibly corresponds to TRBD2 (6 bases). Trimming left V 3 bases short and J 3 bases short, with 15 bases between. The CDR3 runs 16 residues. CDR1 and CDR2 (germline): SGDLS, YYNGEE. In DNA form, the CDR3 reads TGTGCCAGCAGCGGGGGACTCAGAAGCGACACCGGGGAGCTGTTTTTT. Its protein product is CASSGGLRSDTGELFF.

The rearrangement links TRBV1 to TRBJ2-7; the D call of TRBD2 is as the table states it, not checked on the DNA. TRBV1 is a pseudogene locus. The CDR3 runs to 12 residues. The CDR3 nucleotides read TGCACCAGCGCGGGAAGGAGGTACGAGCAGTACTTC. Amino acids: CTSAGRRYEQYF.

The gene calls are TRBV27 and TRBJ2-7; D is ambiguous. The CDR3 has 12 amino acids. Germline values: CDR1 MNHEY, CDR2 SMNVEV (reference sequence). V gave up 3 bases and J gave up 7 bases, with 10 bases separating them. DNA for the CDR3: TGTGCCAGCAGTTTCCTCGCTCGGGAGCAGTACTTC. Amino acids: CASSFLAREQYF.

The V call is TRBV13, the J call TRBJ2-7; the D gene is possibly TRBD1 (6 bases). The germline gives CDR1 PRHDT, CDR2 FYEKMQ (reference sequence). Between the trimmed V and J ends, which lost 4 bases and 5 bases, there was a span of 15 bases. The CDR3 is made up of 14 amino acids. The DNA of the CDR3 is TGTGCCAGCAGCTCGGCGAGGGGGTCCCACGAGCAGTACTTC. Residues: CASSSARGSHEQYF. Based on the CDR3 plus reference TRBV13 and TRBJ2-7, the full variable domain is AAGVIQSPRHLIKEKRETATLKCYPIPRHDTVYWYQQGPGQDPQFLISFYEKMQSDKGSIPDRFSAQQFSDYHSELNMSSLELGDSALYFCASSSARGSHEQYFGPGTRLTVT.

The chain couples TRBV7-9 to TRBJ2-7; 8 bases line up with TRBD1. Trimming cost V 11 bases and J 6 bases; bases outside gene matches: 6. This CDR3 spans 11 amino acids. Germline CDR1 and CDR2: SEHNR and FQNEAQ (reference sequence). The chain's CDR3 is CAARTGGEQYF. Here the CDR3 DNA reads TGTGCCGCCCGAACAGGGGGCGAGCAGTACTTC.

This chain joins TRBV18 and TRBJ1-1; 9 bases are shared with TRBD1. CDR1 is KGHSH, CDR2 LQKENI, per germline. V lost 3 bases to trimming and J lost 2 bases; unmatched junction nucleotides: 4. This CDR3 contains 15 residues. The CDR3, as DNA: TGTGCCAGCTCACCCGGGACAGGGTTTAACACTGAAGCTTTCTTT. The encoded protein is CASSPGTGFNTEAFF.

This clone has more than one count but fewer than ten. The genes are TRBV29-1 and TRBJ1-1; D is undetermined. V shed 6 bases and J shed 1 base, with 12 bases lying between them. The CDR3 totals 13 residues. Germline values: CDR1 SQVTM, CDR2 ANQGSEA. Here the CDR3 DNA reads TGCAGCGTGGTCAGTATCGGGAACACTGAAGCTTTCTTT. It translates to CSVVSIGNTEAFF.

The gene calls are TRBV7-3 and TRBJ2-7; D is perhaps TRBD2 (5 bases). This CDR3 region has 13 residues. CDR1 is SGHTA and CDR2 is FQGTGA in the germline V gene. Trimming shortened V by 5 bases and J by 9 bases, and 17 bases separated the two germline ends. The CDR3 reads CASSPGIEYGQYF. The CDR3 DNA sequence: TGTGCCAGCAGCCCCGGGATAGAGTATGGGCAGTACTTC.

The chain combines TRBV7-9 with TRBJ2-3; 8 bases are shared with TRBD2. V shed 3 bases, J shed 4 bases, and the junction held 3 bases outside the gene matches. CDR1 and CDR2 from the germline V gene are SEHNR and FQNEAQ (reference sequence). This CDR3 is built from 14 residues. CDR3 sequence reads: CASSLRLAPDTQYF. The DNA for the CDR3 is TGTGCCAGCAGCTTGAGACTAGCGCCAGATACGCAGTATTTT.

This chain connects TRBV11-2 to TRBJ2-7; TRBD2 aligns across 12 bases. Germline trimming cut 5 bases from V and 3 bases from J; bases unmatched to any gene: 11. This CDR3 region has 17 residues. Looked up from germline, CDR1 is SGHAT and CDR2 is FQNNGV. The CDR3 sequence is CASSKTPTSGRNYEQYF. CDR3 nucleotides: TGTGCCAGCAGCAAGACACCTACTAGCGGGAGGAACTACGAGCAGTACTTC.